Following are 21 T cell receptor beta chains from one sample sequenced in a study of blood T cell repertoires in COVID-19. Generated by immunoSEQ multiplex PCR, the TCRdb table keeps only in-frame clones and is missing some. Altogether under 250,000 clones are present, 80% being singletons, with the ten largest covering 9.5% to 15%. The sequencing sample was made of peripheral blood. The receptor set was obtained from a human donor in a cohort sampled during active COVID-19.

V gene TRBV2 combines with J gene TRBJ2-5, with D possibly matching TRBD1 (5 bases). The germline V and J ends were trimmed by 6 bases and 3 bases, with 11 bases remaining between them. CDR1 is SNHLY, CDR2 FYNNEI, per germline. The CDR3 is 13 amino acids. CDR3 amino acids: CASRSGYKETQYF. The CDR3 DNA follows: TGTGCCAGCAGGTCAGGGTACAAAGAGACCCAGTACTTC.

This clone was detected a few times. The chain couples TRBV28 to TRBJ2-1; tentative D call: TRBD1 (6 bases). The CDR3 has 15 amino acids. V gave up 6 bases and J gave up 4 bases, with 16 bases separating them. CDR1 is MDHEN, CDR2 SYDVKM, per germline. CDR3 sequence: CASSRPGDFYNEQFF. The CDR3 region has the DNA TGTGCCAGCAGCCGCCCAGGGGATTTTTACAATGAGCAGTTCTTC.

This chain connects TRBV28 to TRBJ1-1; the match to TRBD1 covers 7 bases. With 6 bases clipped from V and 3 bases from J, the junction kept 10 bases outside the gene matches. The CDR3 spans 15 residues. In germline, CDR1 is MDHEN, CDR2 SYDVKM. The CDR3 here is CASRTADRADTEAFF. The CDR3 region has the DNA TGTGCCAGCAGGACAGCCGACAGGGCTGACACTGAAGCTTTCTTT.

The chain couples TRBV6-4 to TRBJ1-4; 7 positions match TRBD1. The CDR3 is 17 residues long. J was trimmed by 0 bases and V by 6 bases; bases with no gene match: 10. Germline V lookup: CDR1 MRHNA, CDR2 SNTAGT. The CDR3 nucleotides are TGTGCCAGCAGCCTATGGGACAGAGCCACAACTAATGAAAAACTGTTTTTT. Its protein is CASSLWDRATTNEKLFF.

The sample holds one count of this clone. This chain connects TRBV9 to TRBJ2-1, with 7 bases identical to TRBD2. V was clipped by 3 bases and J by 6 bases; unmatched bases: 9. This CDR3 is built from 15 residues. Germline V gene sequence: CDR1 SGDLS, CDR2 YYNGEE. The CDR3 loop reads CASSALGGDLNEQFF. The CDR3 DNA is TGTGCCAGCAGCGCCCTGGGGGGGGACCTCAATGAGCAGTTCTTC. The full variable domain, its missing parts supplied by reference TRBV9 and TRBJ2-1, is DSGVTQTPKHLITATGQRVTLRCSPRSGDLSVYWYQQSLDQGLQFLIQYYNGEERAKGNILERFSAQQFPDLHSELNLSSLELGDSALYFCASSALGGDLNEQFFGPGTRLTVL.

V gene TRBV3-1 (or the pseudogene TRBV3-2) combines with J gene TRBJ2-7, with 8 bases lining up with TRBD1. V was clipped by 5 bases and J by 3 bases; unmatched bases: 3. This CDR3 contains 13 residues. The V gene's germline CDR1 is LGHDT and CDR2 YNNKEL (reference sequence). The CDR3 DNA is TGTGCCAGCAGCTACACAGGGGGCTACGAGCAGTACTTC. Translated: CASSYTGGYEQYF.

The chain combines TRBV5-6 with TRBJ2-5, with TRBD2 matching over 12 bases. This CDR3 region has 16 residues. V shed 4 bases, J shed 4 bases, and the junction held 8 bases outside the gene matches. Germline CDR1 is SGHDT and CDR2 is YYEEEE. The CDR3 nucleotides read TGTGCCAGCAGCCAACGGACTAGCGGGATAGGAGAGACCCAGTACTTC. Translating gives CASSQRTSGIGETQYF.

DNA of the CDR3: TGTGCCAGCAGCCAAGAATTCGTCCTAGCGGGGGCAGAGACCCAGTACTTC. Translating it yields CASSQEFVLAGAETQYF. The chain couples TRBV4-2 to TRBJ2-5, with 10 bases that match TRBD2. The V and J ends lost 0 bases and 4 bases, in that order; junction bases with no gene match: 8. CDR1 is LGHNA, CDR2 YNFKEQ, per germline. The CDR3 contains 17 residues.

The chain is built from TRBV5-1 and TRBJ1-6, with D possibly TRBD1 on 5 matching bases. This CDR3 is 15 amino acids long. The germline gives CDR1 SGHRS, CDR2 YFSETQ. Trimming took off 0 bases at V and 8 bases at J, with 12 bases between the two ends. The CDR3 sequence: CASSLAVQGDSPLHF. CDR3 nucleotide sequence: TGCGCCAGCAGCTTGGCCGTGCAGGGTGATTCACCCCTCCACTTT.

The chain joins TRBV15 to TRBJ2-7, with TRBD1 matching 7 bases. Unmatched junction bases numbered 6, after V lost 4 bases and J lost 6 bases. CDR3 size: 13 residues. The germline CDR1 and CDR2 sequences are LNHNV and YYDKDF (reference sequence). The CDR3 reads CATSKNRGPEQYF. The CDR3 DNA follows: TGTGCCACCAGCAAGAACAGGGGTCCCGAGCAGTACTTC.

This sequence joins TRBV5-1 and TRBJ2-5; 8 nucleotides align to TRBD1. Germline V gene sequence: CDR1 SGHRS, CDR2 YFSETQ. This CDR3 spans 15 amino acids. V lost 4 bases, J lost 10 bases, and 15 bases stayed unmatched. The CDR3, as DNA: TGCGCCAGCAGCACCCGGACAGGGCCGCTCATGGACCAGTACTTC. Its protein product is CASSTRTGPLMDQYF.

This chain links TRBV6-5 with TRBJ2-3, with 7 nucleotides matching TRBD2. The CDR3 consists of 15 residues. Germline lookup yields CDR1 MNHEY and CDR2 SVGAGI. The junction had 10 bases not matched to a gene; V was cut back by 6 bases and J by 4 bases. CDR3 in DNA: TGTGCCAGCAGGAAAAGGACTAGGATGTCAGATACGCAGTATTTT. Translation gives CASRKRTRMSDTQYF.

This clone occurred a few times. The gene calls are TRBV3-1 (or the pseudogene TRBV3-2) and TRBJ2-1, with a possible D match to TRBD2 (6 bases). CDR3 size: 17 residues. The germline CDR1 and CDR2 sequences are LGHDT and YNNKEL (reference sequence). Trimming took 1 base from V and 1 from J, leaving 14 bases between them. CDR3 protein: CASSQGLRGVSYNEQFF. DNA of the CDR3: TGTGCCAGCAGCCAAGGGCTGCGCGGGGTATCCTACAATGAGCAGTTCTTC.

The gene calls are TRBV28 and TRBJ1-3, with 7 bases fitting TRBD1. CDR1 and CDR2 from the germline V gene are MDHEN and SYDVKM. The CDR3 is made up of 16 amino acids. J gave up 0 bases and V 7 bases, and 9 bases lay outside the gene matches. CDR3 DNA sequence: TGTGCCAGCATCACAGGGGAAATCCTCTCTGGAAACACCATATATTTT. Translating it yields CASITGEILSGNTIYF.

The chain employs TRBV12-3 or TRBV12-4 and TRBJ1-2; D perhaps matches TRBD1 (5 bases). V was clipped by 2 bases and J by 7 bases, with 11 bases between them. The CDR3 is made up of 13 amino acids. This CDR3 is CASSLWRGLGYTF. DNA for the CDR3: TGTGCCAGCAGTTTATGGAGGGGACTTGGCTACACCTTC.

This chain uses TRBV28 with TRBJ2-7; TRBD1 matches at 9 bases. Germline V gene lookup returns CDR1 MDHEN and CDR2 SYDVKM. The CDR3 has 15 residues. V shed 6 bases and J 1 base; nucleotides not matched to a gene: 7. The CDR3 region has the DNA TGTGCCAGCAGCATAGGGACAGGGAAGTCCTACGAGCAGTACTTC. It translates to CASSIGTGKSYEQYF.

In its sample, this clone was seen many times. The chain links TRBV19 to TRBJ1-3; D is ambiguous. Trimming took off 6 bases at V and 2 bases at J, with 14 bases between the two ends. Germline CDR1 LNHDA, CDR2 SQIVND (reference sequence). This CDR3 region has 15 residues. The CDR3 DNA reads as TGTGCCAGTAGCCTAATTGCGTTGGCTGGAAACACCATATATTTT. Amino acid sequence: CASSLIALAGNTIYF. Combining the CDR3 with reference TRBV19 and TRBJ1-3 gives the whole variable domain DGGITQSPKYLFRKEGQNVTLSCEQNLNHDAMYWYRQDPGQGLRLIYYSQIVNDFQKGDIAEGYSVSREKKESFPLTVTSAQKNPTAFYLCASSLIALAGNTIYFGEGSWLTVV.

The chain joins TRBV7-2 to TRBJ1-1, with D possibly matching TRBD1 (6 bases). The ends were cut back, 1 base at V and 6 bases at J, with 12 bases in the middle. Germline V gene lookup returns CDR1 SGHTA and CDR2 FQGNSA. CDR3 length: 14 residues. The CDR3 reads CASSLVQGSAEAFF. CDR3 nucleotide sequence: TGTGCCAGCAGCTTAGTTCAGGGGAGCGCTGAAGCTTTCTTT.

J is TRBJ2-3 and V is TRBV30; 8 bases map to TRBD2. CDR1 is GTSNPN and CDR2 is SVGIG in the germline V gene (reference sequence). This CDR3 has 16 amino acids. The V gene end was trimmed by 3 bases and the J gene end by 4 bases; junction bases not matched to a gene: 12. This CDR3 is CAWSPRIGGAADTQYF. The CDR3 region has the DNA TGTGCCTGGAGCCCCCGGATCGGGGGGGCCGCAGATACGCAGTATTTT.

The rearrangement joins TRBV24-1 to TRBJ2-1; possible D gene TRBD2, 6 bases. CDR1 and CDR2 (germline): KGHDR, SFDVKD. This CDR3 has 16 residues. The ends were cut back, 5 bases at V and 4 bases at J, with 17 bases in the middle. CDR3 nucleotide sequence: TGTGCCACCAGTGCCTTGGCGGGAAGCCGTTACAATGAGCAGTTCTTC. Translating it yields CATSALAGSRYNEQFF.

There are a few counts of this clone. For the CDR3, the DNA is TGTGCCAGCAGCTTTAGACAGGGCGAGGGCGCTGAAGCTTTCTTT. Encoded protein: CASSFRQGEGAEAFF. This chain uses TRBV7-9 with TRBJ1-1, with 7 bases that match TRBD1. V was clipped by 3 bases and J by 6 bases; unmatched bases: 10. The CDR3 contains 15 residues. In germline, CDR1 is SEHNR, CDR2 FQNEAQ (reference sequence).